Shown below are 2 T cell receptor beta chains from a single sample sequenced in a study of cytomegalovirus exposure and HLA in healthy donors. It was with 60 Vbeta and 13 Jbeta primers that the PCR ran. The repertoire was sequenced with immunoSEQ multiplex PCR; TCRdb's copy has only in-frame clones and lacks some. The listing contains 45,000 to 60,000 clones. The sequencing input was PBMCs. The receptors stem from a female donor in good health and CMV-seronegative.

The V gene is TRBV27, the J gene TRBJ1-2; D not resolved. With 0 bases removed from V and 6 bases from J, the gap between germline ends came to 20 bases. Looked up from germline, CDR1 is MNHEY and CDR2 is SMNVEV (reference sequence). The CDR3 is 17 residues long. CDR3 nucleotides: TGTGCCAGCAGTTTATCGAGCGGAGCGGCAGGACCCCATGGCTACACCTTC. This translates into CASSLSSGAAGPHGYTF.

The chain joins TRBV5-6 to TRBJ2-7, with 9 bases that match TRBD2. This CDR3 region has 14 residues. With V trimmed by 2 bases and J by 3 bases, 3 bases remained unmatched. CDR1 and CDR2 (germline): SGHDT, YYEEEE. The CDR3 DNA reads TGTGCCAGCAGCTTATTGCGGGGGGGCTACGAGCAGTACTTC. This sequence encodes CASSLLRGGYEQYF.